The TCR beta chain under discussion was sequenced for a study of control samples from healthy donors and cancer patients. This table comes from immunoSEQ multiplex PCR, and its TCRdb copy is limited to in-frame clones, with some not included. This table has under 60,000 clones, 85% to 95% appearing once. Germline V gene data show CDR1 as SGHRS and CDR2 as YFSETQ. The CDR3 is 17 residues long. With 1 base clipped from V and 0 bases from J, the junction kept 7 bases outside the gene matches. The source of this sequence is a man aged 30 to 39 in good health. The rearrangement links TRBV5-1 to TRBJ1-1; 9 bases map to TRBD1. Sequencing was carried out using blood. The CDR3 region is CASSLRTGAVMNTEAFF. CDR3 coding DNA: TGCGCCAGCAGCTTGCGGACAGGGGCCGTCATGAACACTGAAGCTTTCTTT.